What follows are 15 T cell receptor beta chains derived from one specimen sequenced in a study of identical twins. TCRdb reanalysed the 5' RACE reads using MiXCR and keeps one entry per CDR3 protein. The table lists a few hundred thousand distinct CDR3 sequences, about 10% of them singletons, with about 9% in the top ten. The sequenced material came from memory T cells sorted from blood. The receptors here all came from a man in his forties or fifties in good health.

This clonotype has ten or more counts. The chain uses TRBV7-2 and TRBJ2-3; D may be TRBD2 (6 bases). This CDR3 spans 17 amino acids. CDR1 and CDR2 (germline): SGHTA, FQGNSA. The V gene lost 5 bases and the J gene lost 5 bases, with 23 bases spanning the gap. The CDR3 DNA is TGTGCCAGCAGCGAATCCGCGGGACTTCTACGGGGAGATACGCAGTATTTT. As protein: CASSESAGLLRGDTQYF.

Worth noting for this clonotype: A much larger clone lies a single base off, so this may be a read error. The V and J genes are TRBV7-9 and TRBJ1-1; 9 nucleotides line up with TRBD1. Germline assignment: CDR1 SEHNR and CDR2 FQNEAQ (reference sequence). The CDR3 runs 13 residues. For the CDR3, the DNA is TGTGCCAGCAGCTTGCTACAGGGGGCTGATGCTTTCTTT. Translated, it gives CASSLLQGADAFF.

At least ten counts were recorded for this clonotype. The chain carries TRBV28 and TRBJ2-7, with TRBD1 matching over 7 bases. Germline CDR1 is MDHEN and CDR2 is SYDVKM. V gave up 5 bases and J gave up 3 bases; unmatched junction bases: 4. CDR3 size: 13 residues. CDR3 region: CASSRDRNYEQYF. For the CDR3, the DNA is TGTGCCAGCAGTCGGGACAGAAACTACGAGCAGTACTTC.

This clonotype has a handful of counts. The V gene is TRBV7-2, the J gene TRBJ2-3; TRBD2 matches at 7 bases. The CDR3 length is 15 residues. Germline loops: CDR1 SGHTA, CDR2 FQGNSA. Trimming at V came to 4 bases and at J to 2 bases, leaving 6 bases not matched to a gene. For the CDR3, the DNA is TGTGCCAGCAGCTACCTAGCGGCATCCACAGATACGCAGTATTTT. This sequence encodes CASSYLAASTDTQYF.

This clonotype was counted between two and nine times. The chain carries TRBV4-2 and TRBJ1-4; D uncertain. The germline V and J ends were trimmed by 0 bases and 8 bases, with 7 bases remaining between them. The CDR3 is made up of 13 amino acids. Germline lookup yields CDR1 LGHNA and CDR2 YNFKEQ. CDR3 amino acids: CASSQDSQEKLFF. The CDR3 region has the DNA TGTGCCAGCAGCCAAGATTCACAGGAAAAACTGTTTTTT.

This clonotype was observed at least ten times. This chain connects TRBV5-1 to TRBJ2-1; 9 bases are shared with TRBD2. Trimming at V came to 4 bases and at J to 2 bases, leaving 4 bases not matched to a gene. Per germline, CDR1 SGHRS and CDR2 YFSETQ. This CDR3 is 15 amino acids long. CDR3 residues: CASSAPSGTYNEQFF. In nucleotides, the CDR3 is TGCGCCAGCAGCGCCCCTAGCGGGACCTACAATGAGCAGTTCTTC.

Many counts were recorded for this clonotype. The rearrangement joins TRBV15 to TRBJ1-5; 7 bases line up with TRBD1. The CDR3 runs 15 residues. Germline V gene sequence: CDR1 LNHNV, CDR2 YYDKDF (reference sequence). The V gene end was trimmed by 3 bases and the J gene end by 1 base; junction bases not matched to a gene: 3. The chain's CDR3 is CATSRDRPSNQPQHF. DNA of the CDR3: TGTGCCACCAGCAGGGACAGGCCCAGCAATCAGCCCCAGCATTTT.

This clonotype was detected ten times or more. The gene calls are TRBV6-6 and TRBJ2-1, with D possibly being TRBD1 (5 bases). Between the trimmed V and J ends, which lost 8 bases and 5 bases, there was a span of 13 bases. The CDR3 has 13 residues. CDR1 and CDR2 (germline): MNHNY, SVGAGI (reference sequence). CDR3 sequence: CASHPTENNEQFF. In nucleotides, the CDR3 is TGTGCCAGCCACCCGACAGAAAACAATGAGCAGTTCTTC.

This clonotype was observed at least ten times. The chain links TRBV5-6 to TRBJ2-7; D perhaps matches TRBD1 (7 bases). The CDR3 runs to 14 residues. V gave up 4 bases and J gave up 6 bases, with 17 bases separating them. Germline assignment: CDR1 SGHDT and CDR2 YYEEEE. The chain's CDR3 is CASSIDRAGGEQYF. CDR3 in DNA: TGTGCCAGCAGCATTGACAGGGCCGGGGGCGAGCAGTACTTC.

Many counts were recorded for this clonotype. The CDR3 spells CSARDQGSYNEQFF. For the CDR3, the DNA is TGCAGTGCTAGAGATCAGGGGTCCTACAATGAGCAGTTCTTC. V usage is TRBV20-1 and J usage is TRBJ2-1; a weak D match, TRBD1 (6 bases). Per the germline V gene, CDR1 is DFQATT and CDR2 is SNEGSKA (reference sequence). The CDR3 runs to 14 residues. With 0 bases removed from V and 1 base from J, the gap between germline ends came to 7 bases.

This clonotype has at least ten counts. V and J are TRBV10-3 and TRBJ2-1; 10 bases agree with TRBD2. The CDR3 is 15 amino acids. Germline CDR1 is ENHRY and CDR2 is SYGVKD. The V segment lost 2 bases and the J segment 2 bases; nucleotides outside the gene matches: 0. CDR3 region: CAISETSGTYNEQFF. CDR3 in DNA: TGTGCCATCAGTGAGACTAGCGGGACCTACAATGAGCAGTTCTTC.

This clonotype appeared many times. V gene TRBV24-1 combines with J gene TRBJ2-2; D uncertain. The CDR3 has 15 residues. Germline CDR1 KGHDR, CDR2 SFDVKD. V gave up 4 bases and J gave up 3 bases, with 11 bases separating them. CDR3 DNA sequence: TGTGCCACCAGTGAGGCGACCGGGTACACCGGGGAGCTGTTTTTT. Protein sequence: CATSEATGYTGELFF.

This clonotype was counted ten times or more. The rearrangement joins TRBV4-2 to TRBJ2-7, with a weak D call TRBD1 (5 bases). CDR1 and CDR2 from the germline V gene are LGHNA and YNFKEQ. The CDR3 sequence is 15 residues long. V lost 5 bases and J 0 bases, leaving 14 bases between the germline ends. The CDR3 DNA follows: TGTGCCAGCAGCGGAGACAGTTGGAGCTCCTACGAGCAGTACTTC. Protein: CASSGDSWSSYEQYF.

This clonotype was counted between two and nine times. V is TRBV7-2 and J is TRBJ2-1; 16 nucleotides align to TRBD2. V trimming: 1 base; J trimming: 13 bases; junction bases outside the gene matches: 4. This CDR3 contains 15 residues. Germline V gene lookup returns CDR1 SGHTA and CDR2 FQGNSA. Here the CDR3 reads CASSLEGTSGRGQFF. The CDR3 DNA follows: TGTGCCAGCAGCTTAGAAGGGACTAGCGGGAGGGGACAGTTCTTC. The complete variable domain, with remaining parts taken from reference TRBV7-2 and TRBJ2-1, reads GAGVSQSPSNKVTEKGKDVELRCDPISGHTALYWYRQSLGQGLEFLIYFQGNSAPDKSGLPSDRFSAERTGGSVSTLTIQRTQQEDSAVYLCASSLEGTSGRGQFFGPGTRLTVL.

This clonotype appeared many times. At one of its ends the junction is not consistent with the germline gene, which may arise from a read error. V gene TRBV7-7 combines with J gene TRBJ2-1; D may match TRBD1 or TRBD2 (6 bases each). Germline values: CDR1 SSHAT, CDR2 FNYEAQ (reference sequence). This CDR3 contains 13 residues. CDR3 residues: CASSLGGGNEQFF. The DNA for the CDR3 is TGTGCTAGCAGCTTAGGAGGGGGCAATGAGCAGTTCTTC.